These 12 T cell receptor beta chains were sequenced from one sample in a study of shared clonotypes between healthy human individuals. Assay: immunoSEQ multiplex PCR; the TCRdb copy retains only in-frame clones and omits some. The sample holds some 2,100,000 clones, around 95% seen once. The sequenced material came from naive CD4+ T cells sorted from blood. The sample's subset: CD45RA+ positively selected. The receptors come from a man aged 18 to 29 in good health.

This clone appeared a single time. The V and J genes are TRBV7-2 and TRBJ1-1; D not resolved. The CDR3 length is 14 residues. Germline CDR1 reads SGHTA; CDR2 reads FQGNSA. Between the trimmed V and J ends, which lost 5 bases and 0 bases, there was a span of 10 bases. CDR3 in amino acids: CASSPRVLNTEAFF. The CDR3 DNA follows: TGTGCCAGCAGCCCGCGGGTCCTGAACACTGAAGCTTTCTTT.

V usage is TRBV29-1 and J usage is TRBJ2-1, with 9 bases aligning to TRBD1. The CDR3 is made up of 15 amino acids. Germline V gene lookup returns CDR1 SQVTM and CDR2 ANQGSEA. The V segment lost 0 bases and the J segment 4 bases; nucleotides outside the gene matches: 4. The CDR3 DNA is TGCAGCGTTGAAGAATGGACAGGGGCATACAATGAGCAGTTCTTC. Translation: CSVEEWTGAYNEQFF.

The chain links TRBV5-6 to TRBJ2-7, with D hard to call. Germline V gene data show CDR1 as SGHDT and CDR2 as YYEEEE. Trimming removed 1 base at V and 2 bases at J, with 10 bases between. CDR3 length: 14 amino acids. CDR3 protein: CASSLWVLAYEQYF. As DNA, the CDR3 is TGTGCCAGCAGCTTGTGGGTTTTGGCCTACGAGCAGTACTTC.

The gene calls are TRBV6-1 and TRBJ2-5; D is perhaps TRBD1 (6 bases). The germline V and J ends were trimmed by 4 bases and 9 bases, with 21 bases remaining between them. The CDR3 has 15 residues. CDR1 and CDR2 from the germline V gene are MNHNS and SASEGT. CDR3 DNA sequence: TGTGCCAGCAGTGTGCGCCGGGACATTAGGGTGCCCCAGTACTTC. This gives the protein CASSVRRDIRVPQYF.

DNA of the CDR3: TGCGCCAGCAGCCGCGGACTAGCCGATTACGAGCAGTACTTC. This codes for CASSRGLADYEQYF. This chain uses TRBV5-1 with TRBJ2-7; TRBD2 aligns across 8 bases. The J segment lost 4 bases and the V segment lost 4 bases, leaving 7 bases of the junction unmatched. In germline, CDR1 is SGHRS, CDR2 YFSETQ. CDR3 length equals 14 residues.

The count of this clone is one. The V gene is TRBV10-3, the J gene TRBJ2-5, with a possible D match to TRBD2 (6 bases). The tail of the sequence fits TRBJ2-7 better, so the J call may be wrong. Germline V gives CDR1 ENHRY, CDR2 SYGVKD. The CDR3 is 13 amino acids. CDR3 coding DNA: TGTGCCATCAGGGGAGGCTATAACAACGAGCAGTACTTC. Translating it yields CAIRGGYNNEQYF.

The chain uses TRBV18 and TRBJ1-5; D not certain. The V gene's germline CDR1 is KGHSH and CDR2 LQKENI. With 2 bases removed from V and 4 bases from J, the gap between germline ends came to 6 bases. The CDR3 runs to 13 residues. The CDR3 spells CASSPNMNQPQHF. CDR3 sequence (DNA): TGTGCCAGCTCACCAAACATGAATCAGCCCCAGCATTTT.

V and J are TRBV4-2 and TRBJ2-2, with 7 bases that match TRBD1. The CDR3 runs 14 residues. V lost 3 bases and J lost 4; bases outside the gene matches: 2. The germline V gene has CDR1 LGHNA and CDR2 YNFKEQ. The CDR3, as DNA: TGTGCCAGCAGCCAGGGGACAGTCACCGGGGAGCTGTTTTTT. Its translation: CASSQGTVTGELFF.

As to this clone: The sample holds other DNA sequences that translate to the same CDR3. Here the CDR3 reads CASSGGRSETQYF. CDR3 sequence (DNA): TGTGCCAGCAGTGGCGGAAGATCAGAGACCCAGTACTTC. The rearrangement links TRBV2 to TRBJ2-5; the D is unclear. V lost 4 bases, J lost 4 bases, and 10 bases lay in between. The CDR3 sequence is 13 residues long. CDR1 SNHLY and CDR2 FYNNEI come from the germline V gene. The full variable domain, with the rest looked up from reference TRBV2 and TRBJ2-5, is EPEVTQTPSHQVTQMGQEVILRCVPISNHLYFYWYRQILGQKVEFLVSFYNNEISEKSEIFDDQFSVERPDGSNFTLKIRSTKLEDSAMYFCASSGGRSETQYFGPGTRLLVL.

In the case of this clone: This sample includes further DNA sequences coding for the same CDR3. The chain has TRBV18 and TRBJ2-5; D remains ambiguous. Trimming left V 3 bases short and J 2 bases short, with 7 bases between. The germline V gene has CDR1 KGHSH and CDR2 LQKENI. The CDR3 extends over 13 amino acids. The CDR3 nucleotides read TGTGCCAGCTCACCTGGCAGTCAAGAGACCCAGTACTTC. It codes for CASSPGSQETQYF.

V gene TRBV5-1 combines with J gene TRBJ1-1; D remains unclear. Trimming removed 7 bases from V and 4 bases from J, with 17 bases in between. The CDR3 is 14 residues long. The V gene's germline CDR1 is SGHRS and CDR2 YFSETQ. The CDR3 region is CASRPLGQATEAFF. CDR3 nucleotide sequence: TGCGCCAGCCGGCCCCTAGGGCAAGCCACTGAAGCTTTCTTT.

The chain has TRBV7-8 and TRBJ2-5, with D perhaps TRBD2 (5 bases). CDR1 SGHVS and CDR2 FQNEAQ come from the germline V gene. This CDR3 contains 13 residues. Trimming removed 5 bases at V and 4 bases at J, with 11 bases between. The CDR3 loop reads CASSPREGETQYF. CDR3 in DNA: TGTGCCAGCAGCCCCCGTGAGGGAGAGACCCAGTACTTC.